This T cell receptor beta chain was observed in a study of CD8 T cells in ankylosing spondylitis. General study results and limits: In peripheral blood, disease-linked CD8+ clones occurred at relatively low frequencies. Earlier literature documents some of the motif variants in reactive arthritis synovial fluid and blood. Clones linked to disease were reported to show significant enrichment in matched ankylosing spondylitis synovial fluid. Characteristic, it appeared, of ankylosing spondylitis blood was a TCR beta motif of about eight highly homologous variants.

Generation of TCR beta libraries employed quantitative 5'-RACE incorporating molecular barcodes. Using its own MiXCR run on the 5' RACE reads, TCRdb lists one record per CDR3 protein. The table shows 220,000 or so distinct CDR3 sequences, with 15% to 20% occurring only once. In its sample, this clonotype was seen a few times. The antigen is not known. The sequencing input was blood, either unsorted or a sorted T cell fraction (not recorded which). The sequence came from a male donor with ankylosing spondylitis.

The CDR3 DNA is TGTGCCAGCAGCAGTATCACAGGGAGCCCCTACGAGCAGTACTTC. This translates into CASSSITGSPYEQYF. The gene calls are TRBV5-6 and TRBJ2-7, with TRBD1 as a possible D gene (6 bases). V dropped 4 bases and J dropped 2 bases, with 16 bases sitting between them. The CDR3 totals 15 residues. The V gene's germline CDR1 is SGHDT and CDR2 YYEEEE.